This T cell receptor (beta chain) came from a study of blood T cell repertoires in COVID-19. Background on the study: Collection of acute and convalescent COVID-19 samples took place in the United States, Italy and Spain.

How the authors handled the data: Scientists estimated how many nucleated cells there were by amplifying reference gene primers. The protocol was immunoSEQ multiplex PCR, while the TCRdb copy is restricted to in-frame clones and leaves out a portion. The V and J calls and clone size were taken over from that table, and D and trimming were inferred from the DNA. The table shows around 300,000 clones, with around 90% occurring only once. Germline CDR1 and CDR2: LNHNV and YYDKDF (reference sequence). V shed 1 base, J shed 5 bases, and the junction held 10 bases outside the gene matches. The CDR3 is 17 amino acids.

This clonotype was sampled from a woman aged 45 to 65 with COVID-19, enrolled during active disease. The chain is built from TRBV15 and TRBJ2-5, with 10 bases fitting TRBD2. Material: peripheral blood. The CDR3 sequence is CATSRATGTSASETQYF. CDR3 coding DNA: TGTGCCACCAGCAGAGCAACCGGGACTAGCGCGTCGGAGACCCAGTACTTC.